This record looks at one T cell receptor (beta chain) sequence and its context. It lacks a known antigen. No base quality information exists; no much larger clone differs at one position. The collaborating institutions used their own protocols to collect whole blood in K2EDTA tubes. For TCRbeta analysis, collaborator samples were shipped as frozen whole blood, as isolated PBMCs, or as DNA extracted from either sample type. The data belong to a study of blood T cell repertoires in COVID-19 (dated by TCRdb to between 2020 and 2021). Context from the whole study: The collaborator samples originated in the United States, Italy and Spain and spanned the acute and convalescent phases of COVID-19. The material from the prospective study consisted of cDNA or gDNA derived from T cells, B-cell-depleted T cells, or PBMCs. The dataset comprised deeply sampled blood TCRbeta repertoires from subjects exposed to, actively infected with, or recovered from COVID-19. The repertoires were released in a freely available public database meant as a resource for research on the immune response to SARS-CoV-2. Samples came from the ongoing ImmuneRACE study (first 160 participants) plus 1,254 subjects from 6 global collaborators. Sample metadata almost always included a de-identified subject ID, COVID-19 status, age in years and sex. HLA class I and class II types, where available, came from metadata supplied by the sample provider rather than from assay-based typing.

The investigation overall reported the following: The amount of clinical and demographic metadata varied by source and participant and was provided uncurated.

The immunoSEQ Assay, a bias-controlled multiplex PCR, was used to amplify TCRbeta CDR3 regions from genomic DNA. The original pipeline was this. Within the assay, amplification of reference gene primers was used to estimate how many nucleated cells each sample contained. Sequence reads were collapsed and filtered to measure the absolute abundance of every unique TCRbeta CDR3 rearrangement. For each sample, productive Simpson clonality was calculated by taking the square root of Simpson's diversity index across productive rearrangements. The source is immuneACCESS, and TCRdb retained only in-frame sequences with V and J called. Part of the clones is not carried over; for the studies checked, unresolved V genes explain less than half of this, and the remainder is unexplained. Clone size and V and J calls were adopted from that table, with D and trimming inferred from the DNA. The sample contains about 250,000 clones, about 80% of them found a single time. The biggest ten clones account for roughly 9.8% of the sample.

Its CDR3 holds 16 amino acids, cysteine through phenylalanine. Kept here is only the CDR3 DNA, which spans 48 bases and is read in frame from base 1. The sample comprised peripheral blood. The V and J genes are TRBV21-1 and TRBJ2-7; TRBD1 is the table's D call, not checked against the DNA. TRBV21-1 is deemed a pseudogene. The sequence was obtained from a man at least 80 years old with acute or convalescent COVID-19. The sequence in DNA is TGTGCCAGCAGCAAAGTGAGACAGTCTCCTAACTACGAGCAGTACTTC. It specifies CASSKVRQSPNYEQYF.